Included here is one TCR beta chain sequence, with context. Its antigen is unknown. Germline lookup yields CDR1 LNHDA and CDR2 SQIVND (reference sequence). CDR3 size: 14 residues. V was shortened by 7 bases and J by 0 bases, with 10 bases between the two germline ends. This specimen belongs to a study of T cells after yellow fever vaccination. TCRdb redid the calling of the 5' RACE reads with MiXCR, one entry per CDR3 protein. The data contain hundreds of thousands of distinct CDR3 sequences, about 5.2% of them singletons. The study's findings and limits: A small share of clonotypes appeared in both CD4 and CD8 compartments.

The sequencing here drew on CD4+ T cells sorted from PBMCs, taken on the day of the yellow fever booster vaccination. This TCR derives from a man younger than 30 who received the YFV17D yellow fever vaccine. The rearrangement links TRBV19 to TRBJ2-1; D possibly corresponds to TRBD1 (5 bases). The CDR3 here is CASTPTVSYNEQFF. CDR3 sequence (DNA): TGTGCCAGTACCCCGACAGTCTCCTACAATGAGCAGTTCTTC.